This T cell receptor (beta chain) was captured in a study of shared clonotypes between healthy human individuals. Method: immunoSEQ multiplex PCR; TCRdb's copy keeps in-frame clones and lacks some. The sample yields about 470,000 clones, roughly three quarters seen once. The junction had 5 bases not matched to a gene; V was cut back by 0 bases and J by 4 bases. The CDR3 is made up of 16 amino acids. Germline V gives CDR1 SGHNT, CDR2 YYREEE (reference sequence). Sequenced input: PBMCs. The receptor comes from a woman in her 40s in good health. Some clones in this sample may be carry-over from other donors' samples. V usage is TRBV5-4 and J usage is TRBJ2-2; TRBD2 matches at 8 bases. The chain's CDR3 is CASSLGSGSGTGELFF. DNA for the CDR3: TGTGCCAGCAGCTTGGGAAGCGGGAGCGGCACCGGGGAGCTGTTTTTT.